Below, one T cell receptor (beta chain) is given with its context. Samples had at least 7 million PBMCs isolated from them. Total RNA, at least 5.5 micrograms per sample, came from PBMCs. Sample-barcoded 5' priming and a J-beta primer mix drove a second PCR of about 6 to 12 cycles. TCRdb called the 5' RACE reads again in MiXCR, with one record for every CDR3 protein. The profile shows around 1,700,000 distinct CDR3 sequences, approximately 30% of them singletons. The data were taken from a study of blood T cells in healthy people across ages. Trimming cost V 1 base and J 3 bases, with 15 bases left between them. This CDR3 is built from 16 residues. The germline V gene has CDR1 MDHEN and CDR2 SYDVKM.

The chain couples TRBV28 to TRBJ1-1; D uncertain. This TCR was recovered from a woman in her 30s in good health. Sequencing was done on a sample of blood. The CDR3 coding sequence is TGTGCCAGCAGTTTATACACTCGGGCAGCCTACACTGAAGCTTTCTTT. It yields the protein CASSLYTRAAYTEAFF.